This TCR beta chain was sequenced in a study of shared clonotypes between healthy human individuals. Donors were healthy HIV-negative adults without recently reported acute infections or vaccinations. Genomic DNA per cell subset filled all wells of several immunoSEQ plates. Approximately 30,000 T cell genomes, or 250 to 300 ng DNA, went into unsorted PBMC replicate PCRs. Profiling relied on immunoSEQ multiplex PCR, and the TCRdb table lists in-frame clones only, not all of them. The sample holds 450,000 to 500,000 clones, roughly 80% seen once. This clone appeared once. A far larger clone is just one base off, so this is likely a read error. The sample has other DNA sequences that encode this CDR3 too. The clonotype comes from a woman between 40 and 50 years old in good health. Some clones in this sample may be carry-over from other donors' samples. The sample taken for sequencing was PBMCs.

CDR3 DNA: TGTGCAAGCCAGGGGCCAACCCCTGAAGCTTTCTTT. It encodes CASQGPTPEAFF. The chain has TRBV10-3 and TRBJ1-1; TRBD1 is a possible D gene (6 bases). Germline V lookup: CDR1 ENHRY, CDR2 SYGVKD. The CDR3 runs 12 residues.